This T cell receptor beta chain was profiled in a study of T cells in tumors after PD-1 blockade. About the research overall: Mean per blood sample: some 100,000 templates (roughly 22,000-257,772), around 38,000 unique clonotypes.

Only in-frame clones appear in the TCRdb table, and some are missing; sequencing was by immunoSEQ multiplex PCR. The sample lists tens of thousands of clones, roughly 78% occurring once. CDR3 length equals 16 residues. The germline gives CDR1 MGHRA, CDR2 YSYEKL. V was clipped by 0 bases and J by 9 bases, with 15 bases between them. On this clone itself: No antigen is known for it.

Study-level points and caveats: Peripheral recruitment is suggested, as some novel exhausted tumor clones were in pre-treatment blood.

This clonotype was obtained from a human donor with basal cell carcinoma. This sequence joins TRBV4-1 and TRBJ1-6; D is uncertain. The starting material was PBMCs, obtained before anti-PD-1 treatment. The CDR3 spells CASSQDLRQEISPLHF. For the CDR3, the DNA is TGCGCCAGCAGCCAAGATTTACGGCAGGAAATTTCACCCCTCCACTTT.